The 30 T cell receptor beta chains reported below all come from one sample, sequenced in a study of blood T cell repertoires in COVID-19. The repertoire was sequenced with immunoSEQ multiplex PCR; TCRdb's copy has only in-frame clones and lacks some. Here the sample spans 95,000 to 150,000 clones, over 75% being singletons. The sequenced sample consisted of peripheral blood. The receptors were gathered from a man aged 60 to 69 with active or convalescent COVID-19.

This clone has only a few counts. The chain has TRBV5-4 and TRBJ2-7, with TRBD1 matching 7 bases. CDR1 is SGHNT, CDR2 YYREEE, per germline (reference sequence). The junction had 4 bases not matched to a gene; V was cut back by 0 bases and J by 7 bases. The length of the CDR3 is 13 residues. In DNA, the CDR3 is TGTGCCAGCAGCTTGGAGACAGGGTTTGAGCAGTACTTC. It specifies CASSLETGFEQYF. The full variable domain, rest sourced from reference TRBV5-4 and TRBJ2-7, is ETGVTQSPTHLIKTRGQQVTLRCSSQSGHNTVSWYQQALGQGPQFIFQYYREEENGRGNFPPRFSGLQFPNYSSELNVNALELDDSALYLCASSLETGFEQYFGPGTRLTVT.

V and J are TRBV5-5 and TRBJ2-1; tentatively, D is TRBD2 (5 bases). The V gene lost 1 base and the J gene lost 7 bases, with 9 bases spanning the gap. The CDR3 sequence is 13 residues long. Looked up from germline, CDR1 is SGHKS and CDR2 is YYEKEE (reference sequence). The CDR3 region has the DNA TGTGCCAGCAGCTTGTCGGGGAAGAATGAGCAGTTCTTC. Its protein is CASSLSGKNEQFF.

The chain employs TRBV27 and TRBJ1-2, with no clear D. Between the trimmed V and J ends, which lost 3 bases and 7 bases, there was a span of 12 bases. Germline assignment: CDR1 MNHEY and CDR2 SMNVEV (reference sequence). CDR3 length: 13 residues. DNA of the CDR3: TGTGCCAGCAGTTTTCAGAAAAATGCTGGCTACACCTTC. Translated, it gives CASSFQKNAGYTF.

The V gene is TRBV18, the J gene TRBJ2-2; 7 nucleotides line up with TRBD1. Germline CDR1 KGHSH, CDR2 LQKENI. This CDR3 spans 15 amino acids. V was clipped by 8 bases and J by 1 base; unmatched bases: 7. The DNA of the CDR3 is TGTGCCAGCGACCCGGGACAGCTGAACACCGGGGAGCTGTTTTTT. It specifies CASDPGQLNTGELFF.

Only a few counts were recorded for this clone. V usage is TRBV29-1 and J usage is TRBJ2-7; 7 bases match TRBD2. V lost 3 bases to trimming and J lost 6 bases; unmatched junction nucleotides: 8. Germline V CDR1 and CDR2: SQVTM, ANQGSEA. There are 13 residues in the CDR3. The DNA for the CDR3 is TGCAGCGTTGAGGCTGTAGCGGGTCGCGAGCAGTACTTC. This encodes CSVEAVAGREQYF.

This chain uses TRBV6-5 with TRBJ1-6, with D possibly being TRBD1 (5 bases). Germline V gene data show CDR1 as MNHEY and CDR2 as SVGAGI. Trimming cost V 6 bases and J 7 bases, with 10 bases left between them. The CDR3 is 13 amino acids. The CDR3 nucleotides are TGTGCCAGCAGCAGACAGAGGAATTCACCCCTCCACTTT. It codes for CASSRQRNSPLHF.

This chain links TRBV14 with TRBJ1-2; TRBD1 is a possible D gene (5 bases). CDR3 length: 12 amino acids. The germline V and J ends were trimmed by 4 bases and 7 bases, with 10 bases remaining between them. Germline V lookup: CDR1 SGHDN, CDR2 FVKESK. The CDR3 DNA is TGTGCCAGCAGCCTCGGGGGTAGTGGCTACACCTTC. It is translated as CASSLGGSGYTF.

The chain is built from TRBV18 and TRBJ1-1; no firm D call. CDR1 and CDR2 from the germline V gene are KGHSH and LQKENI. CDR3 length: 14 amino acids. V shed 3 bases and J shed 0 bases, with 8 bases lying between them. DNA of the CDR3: TGTGCCAGCTCACCTCGGTCCATGAACACTGAAGCTTTCTTT. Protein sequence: CASSPRSMNTEAFF.

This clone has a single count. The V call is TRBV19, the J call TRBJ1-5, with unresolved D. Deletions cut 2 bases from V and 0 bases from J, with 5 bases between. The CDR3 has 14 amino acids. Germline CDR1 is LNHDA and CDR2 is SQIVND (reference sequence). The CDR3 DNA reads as TGTGCCAGTAGTATACGGGGTAGCAATCAGCCCCAGCATTTT. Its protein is CASSIRGSNQPQHF.

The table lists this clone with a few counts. CDR3 bases: TGTGCCAGCAGTTATAAGGAGGGTCTGGGTCAGCCCCAGCATTTT. Translation: CASSYKEGLGQPQHF. The V call is TRBV6-5, the J call TRBJ1-5; D is ambiguous. The length of the CDR3 is 15 residues. The V end lost 3 bases, the J end lost 6 bases, and 15 bases lay between the germline ends. From germline, CDR1 is MNHEY and CDR2 SVGAGI.

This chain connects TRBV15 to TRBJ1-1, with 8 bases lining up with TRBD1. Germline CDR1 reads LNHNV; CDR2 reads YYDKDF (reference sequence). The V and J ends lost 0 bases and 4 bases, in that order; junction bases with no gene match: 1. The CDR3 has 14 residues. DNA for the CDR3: TGTGCCACCAGCAGAGAAACAGGGGGCACTGAAGCTTTCTTT. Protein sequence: CATSRETGGTEAFF.

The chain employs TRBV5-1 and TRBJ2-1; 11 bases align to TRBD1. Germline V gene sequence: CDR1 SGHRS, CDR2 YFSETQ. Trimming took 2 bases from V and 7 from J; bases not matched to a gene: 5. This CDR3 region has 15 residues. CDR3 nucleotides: TGCGCCAGCAGCTTTAGGACAGGGGGCGAAAATGAGCAGTTCTTC. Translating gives CASSFRTGGENEQFF.

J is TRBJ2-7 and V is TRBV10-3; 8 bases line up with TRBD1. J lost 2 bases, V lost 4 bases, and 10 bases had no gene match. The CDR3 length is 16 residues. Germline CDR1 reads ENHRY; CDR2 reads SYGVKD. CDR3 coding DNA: TGTGCCATCAGTGGGGGGCCCCCGACAGGGGCCTACGAGCAGTACTTC. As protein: CAISGGPPTGAYEQYF.

Here the CDR3 reads CASSIGTAGNTIYF. CDR3 bases: TGTGCCAGTAGTATAGGTACGGCTGGAAACACCATATATTTT. The chain is built from TRBV19 and TRBJ1-3; D uncertain. The CDR3 runs to 14 residues. Trimming cost V 1 base and J 2 bases, with 6 bases left between them. From germline, CDR1 is LNHDA and CDR2 SQIVND (reference sequence).

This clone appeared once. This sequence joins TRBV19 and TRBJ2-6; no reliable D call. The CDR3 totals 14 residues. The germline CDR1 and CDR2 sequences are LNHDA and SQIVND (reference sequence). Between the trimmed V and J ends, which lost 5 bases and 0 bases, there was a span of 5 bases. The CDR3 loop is CASSLSSGANVLTF. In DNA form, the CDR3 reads TGTGCCAGTAGTCTGAGCTCTGGGGCCAACGTCCTGACTTTC.

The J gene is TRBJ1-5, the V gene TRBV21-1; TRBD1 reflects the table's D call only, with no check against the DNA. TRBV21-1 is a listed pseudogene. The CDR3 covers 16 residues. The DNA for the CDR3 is TGTGCCAGCAGCAAAGGGGAAGGGGTAAGCAATCAGCCCCAGCATTTT. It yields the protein CASSKGEGVSNQPQHF.

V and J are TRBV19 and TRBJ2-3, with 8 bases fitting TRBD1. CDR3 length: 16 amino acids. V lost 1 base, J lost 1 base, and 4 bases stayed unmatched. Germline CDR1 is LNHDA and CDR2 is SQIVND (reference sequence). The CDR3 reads CASSIGTGTGTDTQYF. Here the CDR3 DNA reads TGTGCCAGTAGTATAGGGACAGGGACCGGCACAGATACGCAGTATTTT.

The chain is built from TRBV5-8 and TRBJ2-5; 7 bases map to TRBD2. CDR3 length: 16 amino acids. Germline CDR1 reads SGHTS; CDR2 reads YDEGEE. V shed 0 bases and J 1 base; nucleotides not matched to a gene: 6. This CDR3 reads CASSLGTAGAQETQYF. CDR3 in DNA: TGTGCCAGCAGCTTGGGGACGGCGGGAGCCCAAGAGACCCAGTACTTC.

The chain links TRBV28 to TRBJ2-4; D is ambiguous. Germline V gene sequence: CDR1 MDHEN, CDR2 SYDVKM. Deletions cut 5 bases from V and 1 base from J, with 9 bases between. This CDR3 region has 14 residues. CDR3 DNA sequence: TGTGCCAGCAGTCGTAGTTTCGCCAAAAACATTCAGTACTTC. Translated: CASSRSFAKNIQYF.

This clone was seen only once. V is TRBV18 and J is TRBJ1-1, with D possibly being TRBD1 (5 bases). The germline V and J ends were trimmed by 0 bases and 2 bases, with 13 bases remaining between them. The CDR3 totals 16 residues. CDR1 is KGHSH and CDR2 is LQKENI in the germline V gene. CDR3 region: CASSPPGGGGNTEAFF. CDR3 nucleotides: TGTGCCAGCTCACCACCGGGGGGGGGAGGTAACACTGAAGCTTTCTTT.

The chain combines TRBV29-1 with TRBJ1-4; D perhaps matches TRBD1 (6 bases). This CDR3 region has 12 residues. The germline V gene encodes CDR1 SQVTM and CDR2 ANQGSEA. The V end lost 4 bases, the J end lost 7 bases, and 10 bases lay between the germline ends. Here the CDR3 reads CSVGAGAEKLFF. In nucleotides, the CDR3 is TGCAGCGTTGGGGCAGGGGCTGAAAAACTGTTTTTT.

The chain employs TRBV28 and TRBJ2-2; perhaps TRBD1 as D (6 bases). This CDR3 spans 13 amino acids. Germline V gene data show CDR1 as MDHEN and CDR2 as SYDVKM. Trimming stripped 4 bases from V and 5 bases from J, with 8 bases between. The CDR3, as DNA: TGTGCCAGCAGTTCGACAGGAACCGGGGAGCTGTTTTTT. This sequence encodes CASSSTGTGELFF.

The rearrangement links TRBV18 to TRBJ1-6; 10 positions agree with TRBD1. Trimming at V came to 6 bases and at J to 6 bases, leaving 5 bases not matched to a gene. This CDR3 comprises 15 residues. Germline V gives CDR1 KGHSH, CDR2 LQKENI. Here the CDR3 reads CASSTGTGVNSPLHF. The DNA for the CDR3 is TGTGCCAGCTCGACCGGGACAGGGGTTAATTCACCCCTCCACTTT.

The CDR3, as DNA: TGCGCCAGCAGCTTGGGAGTCTCCTACGAGCAGTACTTC. It translates to CASSLGVSYEQYF. This rearrangement joins TRBV5-1 to TRBJ2-7; D unclear. Trimming removed 0 bases from V and 0 bases from J, with 4 bases in between. Germline values: CDR1 SGHRS, CDR2 YFSETQ. CDR3 length: 13 amino acids.

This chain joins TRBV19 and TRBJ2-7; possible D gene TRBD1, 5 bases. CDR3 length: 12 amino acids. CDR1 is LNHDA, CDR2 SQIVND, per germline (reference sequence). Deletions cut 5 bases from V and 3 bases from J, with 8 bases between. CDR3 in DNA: TGTGCCAGTAGTGACAGTAACTACGAGCAGTACTTC. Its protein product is CASSDSNYEQYF.

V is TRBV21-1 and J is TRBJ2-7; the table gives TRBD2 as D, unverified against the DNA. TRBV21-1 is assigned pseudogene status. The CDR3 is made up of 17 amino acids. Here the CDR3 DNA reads TGTGCCAGCTCTAAACCCTCCTGGGAGGGAGGTCTGTACGAGCAGTACTTC. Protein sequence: CASSKPSWEGGLYEQYF.

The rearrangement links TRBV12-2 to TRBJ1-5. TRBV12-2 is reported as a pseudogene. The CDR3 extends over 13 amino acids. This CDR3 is CASRLTDNQPQHF. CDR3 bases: TGTGCAAGTCGCCTTACTGACAATCAGCCCCAGCATTTT.

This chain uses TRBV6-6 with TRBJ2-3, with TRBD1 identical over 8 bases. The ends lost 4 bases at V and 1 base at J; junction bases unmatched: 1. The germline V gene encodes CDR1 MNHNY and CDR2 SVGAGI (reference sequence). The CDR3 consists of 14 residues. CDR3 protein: CASSLQGGTDTQYF. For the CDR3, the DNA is TGTGCCAGCAGTTTACAGGGGGGCACAGATACGCAGTATTTT.

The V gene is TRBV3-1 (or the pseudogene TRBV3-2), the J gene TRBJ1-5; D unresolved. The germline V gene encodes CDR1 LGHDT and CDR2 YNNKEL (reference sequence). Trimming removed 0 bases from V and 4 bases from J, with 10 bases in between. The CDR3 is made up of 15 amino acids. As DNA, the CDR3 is TGTGCCAGCAGCCAAGATGTCGCAGGAAATCAGCCCCAGCATTTT. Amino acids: CASSQDVAGNQPQHF.

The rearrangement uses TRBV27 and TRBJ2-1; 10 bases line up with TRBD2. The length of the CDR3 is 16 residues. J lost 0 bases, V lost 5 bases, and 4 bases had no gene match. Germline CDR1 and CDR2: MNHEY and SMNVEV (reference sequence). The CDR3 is CASSHSGGSSYNEQFF. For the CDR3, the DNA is TGTGCCAGCAGTCATAGCGGGGGGAGCTCCTACAATGAGCAGTTCTTC.